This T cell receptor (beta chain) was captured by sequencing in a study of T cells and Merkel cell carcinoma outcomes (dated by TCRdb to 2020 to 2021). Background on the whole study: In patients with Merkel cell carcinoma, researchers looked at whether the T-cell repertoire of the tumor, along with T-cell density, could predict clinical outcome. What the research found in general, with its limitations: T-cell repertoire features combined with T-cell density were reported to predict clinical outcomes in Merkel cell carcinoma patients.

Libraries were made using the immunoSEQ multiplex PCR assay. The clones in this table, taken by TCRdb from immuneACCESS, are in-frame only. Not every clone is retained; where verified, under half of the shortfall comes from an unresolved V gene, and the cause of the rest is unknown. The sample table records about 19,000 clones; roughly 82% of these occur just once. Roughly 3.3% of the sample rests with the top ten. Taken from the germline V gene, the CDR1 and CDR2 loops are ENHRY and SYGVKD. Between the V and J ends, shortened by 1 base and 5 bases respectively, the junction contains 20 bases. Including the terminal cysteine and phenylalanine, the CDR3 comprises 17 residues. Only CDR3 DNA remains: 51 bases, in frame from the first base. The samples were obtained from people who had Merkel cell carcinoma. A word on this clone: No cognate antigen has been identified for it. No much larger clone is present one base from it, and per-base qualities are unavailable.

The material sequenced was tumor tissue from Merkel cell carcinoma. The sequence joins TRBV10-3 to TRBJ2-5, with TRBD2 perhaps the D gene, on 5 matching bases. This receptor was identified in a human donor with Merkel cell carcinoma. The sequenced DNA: TGTGCCATCAGTGAGTTTTTATCGAGGGTCAAGCGGGAGACCCAGTACTTC. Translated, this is CAISEFLSRVKRETQYF.